The rows below give T cell receptor beta chains drawn from one sample of a study of T cell responses to AZD1222 COVID-19 vaccine. Produced via immunoSEQ multiplex PCR; TCRdb's table is partial and in-frame only. The table lists under 90,000 clones, approximately 83% of them singletons, with about 10% in the top ten. Sequencing was performed on peripheral blood, taken 28 days after the second AZD1222 dose. The receptors come from an adult who received the AZD1222 COVID-19 vaccine. Each CDR3 is given with its conserved first and last residue. Each record gives: clone size, V gene, J gene, D gene, CDR3 DNA, CDR3 protein. D genes are given only for firm matches. Expanded clones get a size class; other rows say once, few or many, or leave the size out.

>few|TRBV6-1|TRBJ1-5|-
TGTGCCAGCAGTGAAAAAACAGGGTTTAGCCAGCCCCAGCATTTT
CASSEKTGFSQPQHF
>-|TRBV7-8|TRBJ2-7|-
TGTGCCAGCAGCCGGGGACTTTCCTACGAGCAGTACTTC
CASSRGLSYEQYF
>-|TRBV30|TRBJ2-7|TRBD2
TGTGCCTGGAGTCCCCGGGGGGGGCCCGAGCAGTACTTC
CAWSPRGGPEQYF
>-|TRBV10-2|TRBJ2-1|-
TGCGCCAGCAACACTCCGAACAGGTTCTTC
CASNTPNRFF
>-|TRBV3-1/TRBV3-2|TRBJ2-7|TRBD2
TGTGCCAGCAGCCTGTCGCTTAGCGGGGGATTGGGCAACGAGCAGTACTTC
CASSLSLSGGLGNEQYF
>-|TRBV27|TRBJ2-2|-
TGTGCCAGCAGTTTGAGAGGGTGGACCGGGGAGCTGTTTTTT
CASSLRGWTGELFF
>-|TRBV6-1|TRBJ1-5|-
TGTGCCAGCAGTGAAGGAGCGGGGAACAATCAGCCCCAGCATTTT
CASSEGAGNNQPQHF
>-|TRBV27|TRBJ1-5|TRBD1
TGTGGCAGCAGCCAGACAGGGTATAGCAATCAGCCCCAGCATTTT
CGSSQTGYSNQPQHF
>many|TRBV19|TRBJ1-5|-
TGTGCCAGTAGTACCTGGACAGGCAATCAGCCCCAGCATTTT
CASSTWTGNQPQHF
>-|TRBV7-9|TRBJ1-1|-
TGTGCCAGCAGGCCTCGACCGCGGACGAGGAACACTGAAGCTTTCTTT
CASRPRPRTRNTEAFF
>few|TRBV5-1|TRBJ2-2|-
TGCGCCAGCAGCTTGGCCGGGACCCATAACACCGGGGAGCTGTTTTTT
CASSLAGTHNTGELFF
>-|TRBV5-4|TRBJ2-7|-
TGTGCCAGCAGCCGGGGGACAATCAACGAGCAGTACTTC
CASSRGTINEQYF
>-|TRBV5-4|TRBJ2-3|-
TGTGCCAGCAGCCGAAAAGAGGCAGGGACAGATACGCAGTATTTT
CASSRKEAGTDTQYF
>-|TRBV19|TRBJ2-1|TRBD1
TGTGCCAGTAGTTCCGACAGGGGGGTGCAGTTCTTC
CASSSDRGVQFF
>-|TRBV12-3/TRBV12-4|TRBJ2-7|-
TGTGCCAGCAGCCCGACGGGGATCGAGCAGTACTTC
CASSPTGIEQYF
>-|TRBV7-8|TRBJ2-3|-
TGTGCCAGCAGCTTAGTCTCAGGGGATGGGGCAGATACGCAGTATTTT
CASSLVSGDGADTQYF
>-|TRBV25-1|TRBJ1-6|-
TGTGCCAGCAGTCCCGGGACTGCAAATTCACCCCTCCACTTT
CASSPGTANSPLHF
>-|TRBV9|TRBJ1-1|TRBD1
TGTGCCAGCAGCGTAGCGGCGCGGGACAGGTCGGACACTGAAGCTTTCTTT
CASSVAARDRSDTEAFF
>-|TRBV10-3|TRBJ2-3|TRBD2
TGTGCCATCAGTGAACGACGCGGGGGGAGTACAGATACGCAGTATTTT
CAISERRGGSTDTQYF
>-|TRBV9|TRBJ1-4|-
TGTGCCAGCAGCGTAGGGGCCGACGGGGAAAAACTGTTTTTT
CASSVGADGEKLFF
>-|TRBV25-1|TRBJ1-6|-
TGTGCCAGCAGTGATTGGCCGGAGAATTCACCCCTCCACTTT
CASSDWPENSPLHF
>-|TRBV10-1|TRBJ2-7|-
TGCGCCAGCAGTGAGTCAGTTGGCTACGAGCAGTACTTC
CASSESVGYEQYF
>-|TRBV11-3|TRBJ1-1|TRBD1
TGTGCCAGCAGCCCCGGACAGGCGAGTGGGCAAGCTTTCTTT
CASSPGQASGQAFF
>once|TRBV6-5|TRBJ2-7|-
TGTGCCAGCGTCCAGGATACCTCGTACGAGCAGTACTTC
CASVQDTSYEQYF
>-|TRBV5-1|TRBJ2-1|TRBD2
TGCGCCAGCAGCATCGGGGGGGCCTCCTACAATGAGCAGTTCTTC
CASSIGGASYNEQFF
>-|TRBV4-1|TRBJ2-3|TRBD2
TGCGCCAGCAGCCACCAAGCCCGCGGGAGGGCTGGACTCACAGATACGCAGTATTTT
CASSHQARGRAGLTDTQYF
>-|TRBV6-6|TRBJ1-5|-
TGTGCCAGCAGTTACTCAGGGATGGGCAATCAGCCCCAGCATTTT
CASSYSGMGNQPQHF
>-|TRBV6-5|TRBJ1-4|TRBD1
TGTGCCAGCAGTCTACAGGGGAGTGAAAAACTGTTTTTT
CASSLQGSEKLFF
>-|TRBV5-1|TRBJ1-2|-
TGCGCCAGCAGCTTGGTGGGGCCTACGTATGGCTACACCTTC
CASSLVGPTYGYTF
>-|TRBV3-1/TRBV3-2|TRBJ2-2|TRBD2
TGTGCCAGCAGCCGGACTAGCGGGGGGGTGAACACCGGGGAGCTGTTTTTT
CASSRTSGGVNTGELFF
>-|TRBV6-5|TRBJ1-5|-
TGTGCCAGCAAGGCCATGGTCAATCAGCCCCAGCATTTT
CASKAMVNQPQHF
>-|TRBV19|TRBJ2-6|-
TGTGCCAGTAGTATCCAGGTCGGGTCTGGGGCCAACGTCCTGACTTTC
CASSIQVGSGANVLTF
>once|TRBV28|TRBJ1-2|-
TGTGCCAGCAGTTTCCCCTTTGTCTTCAGGGGCACCTATGGCTACACCTTC
CASSFPFVFRGTYGYTF
>-|TRBV6-1|TRBJ2-3|TRBD1
TGTGCCAGCAGTGAATATGGGACAGGGTTGGATACGCAGTATTTT
CASSEYGTGLDTQYF
>-|TRBV6-5|TRBJ2-7|-
TGTGCCAGCAGCCCCGACAACTCCTACGAGCAGTACTTC
CASSPDNSYEQYF
>-|TRBV12-3/TRBV12-4|TRBJ1-4|-
TGTGCCAGCGGGGGGCTGGGGGAAAAACTGTTTTTT
CASGGLGEKLFF
>-|TRBV19|TRBJ2-2|-
TGTGCCAGCTCATCAGGGGGGAGGAACACCGGGGAGCTGTTTTTT
CASSSGGRNTGELFF
>-|TRBV6-5|TRBJ2-2|-
TGTGCCAGCACCCCGGGGCGGTACACCGGGGAGCTGTTTTTT
CASTPGRYTGELFF
>-|TRBV27|TRBJ2-6|-
TGTGCCAGCAGTTTACAGGGGCGAAGCTCTGGGGCCAACGTCCTGACTTTC
CASSLQGRSSGANVLTF
>-|TRBV28|TRBJ2-5|-
TGTGCCAGCAGTCCATACCGGGAACAAGAGACCCAGTACTTC
CASSPYREQETQYF
>-|TRBV5-1|TRBJ2-5|TRBD2
TGCGCCAGCAGACTCGGACTAGCGTTTGAAGAGACCCAGTACTTC
CASRLGLAFEETQYF